This T cell receptor beta chain was sequenced during a study of cytomegalovirus exposure and HLA in healthy donors. Per the germline V gene, CDR1 is SEHNR and CDR2 is FQNEAQ (reference sequence). V was shortened by 5 bases and J by 8 bases, with 12 bases between the two germline ends. This CDR3 has 13 residues. Those who donated were healthy bone marrow donors. Primers for the PCR totalled 60 Vbeta and 13 Jbeta. Only in-frame clones appear in the TCRdb table, and some are missing; sequencing was by immunoSEQ multiplex PCR. Seen here are 100,000 to 150,000 clones, roughly 69% observed once, and the top ten hold roughly 8.2%.

The receptor's source is a woman aged 40-49 years in good health and CMV-seropositive. V and J are TRBV7-9 and TRBJ1-4; weak D call: TRBD1 (5 bases). The sequenced sample was PBMCs. CDR3 sequence reads: CASSLGAGEKLFF. As DNA, the CDR3 is TGTGCCAGCAGCCTAGGGGCCGGCGAAAAACTGTTTTTT.